The clone carrying this T cell receptor (beta chain) was observed a few times. This sample is drawn from a study of T cells after yellow fever vaccination. Conversion of TCR transcripts into cDNA relied on 5'RACE template switching, which added a universal primer site and UMIs. TCRdb passed the 5' RACE reads through MiXCR, listing each CDR3 protein once. The table has hundreds of thousands of distinct CDR3 sequences, 9% to 15% seen once. Germline V gene sequence: CDR1 MDHEN, CDR2 SYDVKM. V shed 6 bases and J 7 bases; nucleotides not matched to a gene: 16. The length of the CDR3 is 17 residues. The sequence derives from a man younger than 45 who received the YFV17D yellow fever vaccine. Sample: PBMCs, taken on the day of the yellow fever booster vaccination. The chain is built from TRBV28 and TRBJ2-4; 9 nucleotides agree with TRBD1. Written as DNA, the CDR3 is TGTGCCAGCAGCCCCGCTGCCGGGGACAGGGTGACGAACATTCAGTACTTC. Translation: CASSPAAGDRVTNIQYF.